The 17 T cell receptor beta chains given below trace back to one sample, sequenced in a study of blood T cell repertoires in COVID-19. TCRdb keeps only in-frame clones here, not all; method: immunoSEQ multiplex PCR. Among more than 150,000 clones listed, 90% were seen once. The sample taken for sequencing was peripheral blood. These receptors were taken from a man aged 50-60 years with acute or convalescent COVID-19.

V is TRBV5-1 and J is TRBJ2-7; weak D call: TRBD1 (7 bases). The CDR3 runs 22 residues. V dropped 4 bases and J dropped 2 bases, with 37 bases sitting between them. Germline V gives CDR1 SGHRS, CDR2 YFSETQ. CDR3 nucleotides: TGCGCCAGCAGCGCACGAACACCTCTGAGGGGGGTTGACAGGGCTAACCCCTACGAGCAGTACTTC. Translating gives CASSARTPLRGVDRANPYEQYF. The complete variable domain, with remaining parts taken from reference TRBV5-1 and TRBJ2-7, reads KAGVTQTPRYLIKTRGQQVTLSCSPISGHRSVSWYQQTPGQGLQFLFEYFSETQRNKGNFPGRFSGRQFSNSRSEMNVSTLELGDSALYLCASSARTPLRGVDRANPYEQYFGPGTRLTVT.

This clone occurred once. The chain links TRBV11-2 to TRBJ2-5, with a possible D match to TRBD1 (6 bases). This CDR3 is built from 15 residues. The germline CDR1 and CDR2 sequences are SGHAT and FQNNGV. V gave up 5 bases and J gave up 2 bases, with 15 bases separating them. CDR3 sequence (DNA): TGTGCCAGCAGCCCAGGACTGAGGGGGCAAGAGACCCAGTACTTC. This sequence encodes CASSPGLRGQETQYF.

V usage is TRBV18 and J usage is TRBJ2-7; TRBD2 is a possible D gene (6 bases). The CDR3 has 14 residues. The germline V and J ends were trimmed by 6 bases and 3 bases, with 15 bases remaining between them. Germline CDR1 and CDR2: KGHSH and LQKENI. The chain's CDR3 is CASSRNSGDYEQYF. The DNA of the CDR3 is TGTGCCAGCTCCCGGAATTCGGGAGACTACGAGCAGTACTTC.

This chain connects TRBV18 to TRBJ2-1, with a tentative D call TRBD2 (6 bases). Germline CDR1 KGHSH, CDR2 LQKENI. With 3 bases removed from V and 6 bases from J, the gap between germline ends came to 21 bases. There are 17 residues in the CDR3. The CDR3 is CASSPRMVGRGSNEQFF. The CDR3 nucleotides are TGTGCCAGCTCACCCCGGATGGTAGGGCGGGGTTCCAATGAGCAGTTCTTC.

The J gene is TRBJ2-2, the V gene TRBV18; the match to TRBD2 covers 7 bases. The length of the CDR3 is 19 residues. Germline CDR1 reads KGHSH; CDR2 reads LQKENI. The ends lost 5 bases at V and 0 bases at J; junction bases unmatched: 15. This chain's CDR3 is CASSEGRVSGYSNTGELFF. The CDR3 DNA sequence: TGTGCCAGCTCAGAGGGCCGCGTTAGCGGGTATTCGAACACCGGGGAGCTGTTTTTT.

The chain combines TRBV2 with TRBJ1-1; 7 bases line up with TRBD1. Looked up from germline, CDR1 is SNHLY and CDR2 is FYNNEI. The length of the CDR3 is 13 residues. The ends lost 6 bases at V and 6 bases at J; junction bases unmatched: 7. The CDR3 spells CASRAGGRAEAFF. The CDR3 DNA reads TGTGCCAGCAGGGCAGGGGGTAGGGCTGAAGCTTTCTTT.

The chain joins TRBV11-1 to TRBJ1-6, with 10 bases fitting TRBD1. The germline CDR1 and CDR2 sequences are SGHAT and FQDESV (reference sequence). This CDR3 spans 15 amino acids. V lost 4 bases to trimming and J lost 6 bases; unmatched junction nucleotides: 3. As DNA, the CDR3 is TGTGCCAGCAGCTCGACAGGGGGCAGTAATTCACCCCTCCACTTT. Translating it yields CASSSTGGSNSPLHF.

V is TRBV9 and J is TRBJ2-3; 7 nucleotides agree with TRBD2. The CDR3 loop spans 17 amino acids. V lost 2 bases to trimming and J lost 2 bases; unmatched junction nucleotides: 11. CDR1 SGDLS and CDR2 YYNGEE come from the germline V gene. The DNA of the CDR3 is TGTGCCAGCAGCGTTTGGGCGGGAGACCCCTCCACAGATACGCAGTATTTT. This sequence encodes CASSVWAGDPSTDTQYF.

The chain combines TRBV27 with TRBJ1-2, with D unresolved. CDR3 length: 14 amino acids. V was pared by 6 bases and J by 4 bases, with 15 bases between. CDR1 and CDR2 (germline): MNHEY, SMNVEV (reference sequence). This CDR3 reads CASSDPSRSYGYTF. In DNA form, the CDR3 reads TGTGCCAGCAGCGACCCCTCCCGGAGCTATGGCTACACCTTC.

The sample holds one count of this clone. The chain joins TRBV7-2 to TRBJ2-2, with 8 bases aligning to TRBD2. V lost 5 bases to trimming and J lost 1 base; unmatched junction nucleotides: 12. Germline loops: CDR1 SGHTA, CDR2 FQGNSA. The CDR3 is 18 residues long. The DNA for the CDR3 is TGTGCCAGCAGCCCCGATCCCCGACTAGCGCAGAACACCGGGGAGCTGTTTTTT. As protein: CASSPDPRLAQNTGELFF. Supplemented by reference TRBV7-2 and TRBJ2-2, the full variable domain reads GAGVSQSPSNKVTEKGKDVELRCDPISGHTALYWYRQSLGQGLEFLIYFQGNSAPDKSGLPSDRFSAERTGGSVSTLTIQRTQQEDSAVYLCASSPDPRLAQNTGELFFGEGSRLTVL.

The genes are TRBV4-1 and TRBJ2-1; D unresolved. CDR1 and CDR2 from the germline V gene are MGHRA and YSYEKL. V lost 0 bases and J lost 5, with 11 bases in between. The CDR3 runs to 15 residues. CDR3 coding DNA: TGCGCCAGCAGCCAAGAAGAGGCTCCCGACAATGAGCAGTTCTTC. Translating it yields CASSQEEAPDNEQFF.

The genes are TRBV18 and TRBJ2-5; 10 positions match TRBD2. The CDR3 sequence is 17 residues long. From germline, CDR1 is KGHSH and CDR2 LQKENI. V gave up 1 base and J gave up 2 bases; unmatched junction bases: 7. The CDR3 DNA sequence: TGTGCCAGCTCACCACGAAGTCTAGCGGGGGCGCAAGAGACCCAGTACTTC. This gives the protein CASSPRSLAGAQETQYF.

V and J are TRBV6-2 or TRBV6-3 and TRBJ1-6, with 7 bases that match TRBD1. CDR3 length: 15 residues. Per germline, CDR1 MNHEY and CDR2 SVGEGT. Losses at the gene ends were 2 bases for V and 12 bases for J; bases not matched to a gene: 10. The CDR3 loop reads CASSYGGGTDVPLHF. The CDR3 DNA reads as TGTGCCAGCAGTTACGGCGGCGGGACAGACGTACCCCTCCACTTT.

The chain couples TRBV6-5 to TRBJ2-7; 8 bases are shared with TRBD2. The CDR3 has 14 amino acids. J gave up 6 bases and V 5 bases, and 9 bases lay outside the gene matches. Per the germline V gene, CDR1 is MNHEY and CDR2 is SVGAGI. Here the CDR3 reads CASSTRTSQTEQYF. Written as DNA, the CDR3 is TGTGCCAGCAGTACCAGGACTAGCCAGACCGAGCAGTACTTC.

This chain uses TRBV27 with TRBJ2-2, with 8 bases matching TRBD2. Trimming removed 6 bases from V and 0 bases from J; junction bases left unmatched: 6. CDR1 MNHEY and CDR2 SMNVEV come from the germline V gene (reference sequence). The CDR3 length is 16 residues. CDR3 nucleotide sequence: TGTGCCAGCAGCCTTAGCGGGATCACGAACACCGGGGAGCTGTTTTTT. Translation gives CASSLSGITNTGELFF.

This sequence joins TRBV19 and TRBJ2-1; a possible D gene is TRBD1 (5 bases). The CDR3 has 13 residues. V shed 5 bases and J shed 7 bases, with 12 bases lying between them. Germline V gene data show CDR1 as LNHDA and CDR2 as SQIVND (reference sequence). CDR3 amino acids: CASSLDHRNEQFF. CDR3 in DNA: TGTGCCAGTAGTCTCGACCACAGGAATGAGCAGTTCTTC.

In the case of this clone: A read error may account for a junction end that differs from germline. Here the CDR3 reads CASSVEGGGPSTDTQYF. The CDR3 bases are TGTGCCAGTAGCGTAGAGGGCGGGGGGCCAAGCACAGATACGCAGTATTTT. This rearrangement joins TRBV9 to TRBJ2-3, with 8 bases lining up with TRBD2. Germline loops: CDR1 SGDLS, CDR2 YYNGEE. The CDR3 loop spans 17 amino acids. Based on the CDR3 plus reference TRBV9 and TRBJ2-3, the full variable domain is DSGVTQTPKHLITATGQRVTLRCSPRSGDLSVYWYQQSLDQGLQFLIQYYNGEERAKGNILERFSAQQFPDLHSELNLSSLELGDSALYFCASSVEGGGPSTDTQYFGPGTRLTVL.